The text below deals with one T cell receptor (beta chain). These data originate in a study of CD8+CD57+ T cells in acquired aplastic anemia. Across the study: CD4+ and CD8+ cells, once sorted, gave DNA averaging roughly 3 ug.

The template used for profiling TCR beta VDJ and CDR3 was genomic DNA. TCRdb used MiXCR to reprocess the reads, holding one entry per CDR3 protein. Of fewer than 200,000 distinct CDR3 sequences listed, about 45% are singletons. All sequencing subjects had displayed CD8+CD57+ cell expansion on flow cytometry. By the time of blood sampling, patients had still received no therapy. Trimming left V 4 bases short and J 5 bases short, with 17 bases between. The CDR3 contains 15 residues. Per the germline V gene, CDR1 is LNHNV and CDR2 is YYDKDF (reference sequence). The gene calls are TRBV15 and TRBJ2-5, with D perhaps TRBD1 (6 bases). The TCR sequence derives from a human donor with aplastic anemia. Sequenced sample: sorted CD4+, CD8+, or CD8+CD57+ T cells (not recorded which) from PBMCs. The CDR3 protein is CATSIEPGQGETQYF. The DNA of the CDR3 is TGTGCCACCAGCATAGAACCGGGGCAGGGGGAGACCCAGTACTTC. The full variable domain, with the rest looked up from reference TRBV15 and TRBJ2-5, is DAMVIQNPRYQVTQFGKPVTLSCSQTLNHNVMYWYQQKSSQAPKLLFHYYDKDFNNEADTPDNFQSRRPNTSFCFLDIRSPGLGDTAMYLCATSIEPGQGETQYFGPGTRLLVL.